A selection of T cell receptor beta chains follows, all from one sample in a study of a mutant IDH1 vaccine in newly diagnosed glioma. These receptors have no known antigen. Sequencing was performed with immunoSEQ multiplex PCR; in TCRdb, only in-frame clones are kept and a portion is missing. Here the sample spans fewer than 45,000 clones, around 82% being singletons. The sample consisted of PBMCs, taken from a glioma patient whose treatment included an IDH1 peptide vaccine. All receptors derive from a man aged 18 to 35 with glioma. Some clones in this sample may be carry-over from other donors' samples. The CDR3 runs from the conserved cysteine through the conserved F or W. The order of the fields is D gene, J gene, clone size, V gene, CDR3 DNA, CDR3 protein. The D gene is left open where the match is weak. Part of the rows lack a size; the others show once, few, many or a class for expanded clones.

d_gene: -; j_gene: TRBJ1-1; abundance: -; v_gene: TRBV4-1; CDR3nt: TGCGCCAGCAGGGGGCAGGTAGTAACTGAAGCTTTCTTT; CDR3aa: CASRGQVVTEAFF
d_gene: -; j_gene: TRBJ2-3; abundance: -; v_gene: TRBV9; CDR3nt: TGTGCCAGCAGCCTAAACTCCGACACCCGGGCGCAGTATTTT; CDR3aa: CASSLNSDTRAQYF
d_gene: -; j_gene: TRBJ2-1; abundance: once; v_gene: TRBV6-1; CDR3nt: TGTGCCAGCAGATCCGGGGCAGGGATGAATGAGCAGTTCTTC; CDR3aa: CASRSGAGMNEQFF
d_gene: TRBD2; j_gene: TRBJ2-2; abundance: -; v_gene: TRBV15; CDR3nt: TGTGCCACCGGCGGGGGGGCCCGCACCGGGGAGCTGTTTTTT; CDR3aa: CATGGGARTGELFF
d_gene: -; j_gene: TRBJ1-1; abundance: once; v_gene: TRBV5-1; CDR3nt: TGCGCCAGCAGCTTGGACCTCACGGGGGGAGGCACTGAAGCTTTCTTT; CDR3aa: CASSLDLTGGGTEAFF
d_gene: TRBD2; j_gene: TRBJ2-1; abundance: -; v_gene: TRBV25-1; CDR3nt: TGTGCCAGCAGTGGGGGACTAGCGGGAGGAACTGAGCAGTTCTTC; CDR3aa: CASSGGLAGGTEQFF
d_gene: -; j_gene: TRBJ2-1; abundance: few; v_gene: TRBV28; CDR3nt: TGTGCCAGCAGTCGGCTAGCATTTCAGTTCTTC; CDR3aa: CASSRLAFQFF
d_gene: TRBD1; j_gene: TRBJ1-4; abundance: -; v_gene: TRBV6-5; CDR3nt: TGTGCCAGCAGTCCAACCGGACAGGTTAATGAAAAACTGTTTTTT; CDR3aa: CASSPTGQVNEKLFF
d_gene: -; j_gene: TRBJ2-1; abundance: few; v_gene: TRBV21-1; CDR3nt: TGTGCCAGCAGCAAGCTTGGCAGGGGGCTCACTAGCTCCTACAATGAGCAGTTCTTC; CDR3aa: CASSKLGRGLTSSYNEQFF
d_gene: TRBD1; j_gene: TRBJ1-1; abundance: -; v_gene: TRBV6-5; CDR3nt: TGTGCCAGCACCAGACAGGGGGCTAACACTGAAGCTTTCTTT; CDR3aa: CASTRQGANTEAFF
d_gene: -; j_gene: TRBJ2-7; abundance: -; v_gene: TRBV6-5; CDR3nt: TGTGCCAGCAGTTACTCGAGTGGGGTCGAGCAGTACTTC; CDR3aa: CASSYSSGVEQYF
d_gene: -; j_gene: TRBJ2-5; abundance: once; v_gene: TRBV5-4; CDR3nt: TGTGCCAGCAGCTCAGAGACAGAGTGGGAGACCCAGTACTTC; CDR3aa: CASSSETEWETQYF
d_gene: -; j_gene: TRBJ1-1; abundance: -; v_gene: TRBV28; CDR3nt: TGTGCCAGCAGTTTATCGGGGGTGGGGAACACTGAAGCTTTCTTT; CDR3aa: CASSLSGVGNTEAFF
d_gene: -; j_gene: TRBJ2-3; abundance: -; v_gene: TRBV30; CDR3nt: TGTGCCTGGAGTGTAGGCGGTCACCCTAGCACAGATACGCAGTATTTT; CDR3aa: CAWSVGGHPSTDTQYF
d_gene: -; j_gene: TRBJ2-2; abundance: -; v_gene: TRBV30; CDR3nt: TGTGCCTCCTCAGGGCACACCGGGGAGCTGTTTTTT; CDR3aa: CASSGHTGELFF
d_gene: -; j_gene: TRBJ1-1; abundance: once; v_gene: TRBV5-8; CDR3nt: TGTGCCAGCAGCTTGGGTCCTAAAGCTTTCTTT; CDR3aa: CASSLGPKAFF
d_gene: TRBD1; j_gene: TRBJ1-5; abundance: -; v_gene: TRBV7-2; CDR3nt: TGTGCCAGCAGCTTAGCGCGAAGGACAGGGGGCAAAGGCAATCAGCCCCAGCATTTT; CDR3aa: CASSLARRTGGKGNQPQHF
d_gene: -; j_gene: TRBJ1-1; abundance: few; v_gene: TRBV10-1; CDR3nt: TGCGCCAGAAAGGGGAACACTGAAGCTTTCTTT; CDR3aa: CARKGNTEAFF
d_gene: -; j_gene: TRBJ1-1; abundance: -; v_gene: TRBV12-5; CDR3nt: TGTGCTAGTGGTCCCAGCATCAGGACAAAGAACACTGAAGCTTTCTTT; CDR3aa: CASGPSIRTKNTEAFF
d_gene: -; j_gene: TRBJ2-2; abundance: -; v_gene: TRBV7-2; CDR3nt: TGTGCCAGCAGCCACGTCTATAAAAGAGACACCGGGGAGCTGTTTTTT; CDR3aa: CASSHVYKRDTGELFF
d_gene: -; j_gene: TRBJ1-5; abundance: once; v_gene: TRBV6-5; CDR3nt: TGTGCCAGCAGTTACGACTGGGGGGACCGCAATCAGCCCCAGCATTTT; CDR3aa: CASSYDWGDRNQPQHF
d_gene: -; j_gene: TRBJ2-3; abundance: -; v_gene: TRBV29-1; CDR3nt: TGCAGCGTTGTAATTCCGGGGTTCACAGATACGCAGTATTTT; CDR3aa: CSVVIPGFTDTQYF
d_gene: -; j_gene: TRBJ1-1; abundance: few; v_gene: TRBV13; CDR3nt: TGTGCCAGCAGCGCGTACAGGGAAAACACTGAAGCTTTCTTT; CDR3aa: CASSAYRENTEAFF
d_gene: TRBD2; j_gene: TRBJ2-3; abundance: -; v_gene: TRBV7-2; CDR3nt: TGTGCCAGCAGCCTCGTCAGCGGGGGGGCCAGAGATACGCAGTATTTT; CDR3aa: CASSLVSGGARDTQYF
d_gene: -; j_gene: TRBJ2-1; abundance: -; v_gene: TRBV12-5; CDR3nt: TGTGCTAGTGGGGAAATACAGCGGCCCTACAATGAGCAGTTCTTC; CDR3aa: CASGEIQRPYNEQFF
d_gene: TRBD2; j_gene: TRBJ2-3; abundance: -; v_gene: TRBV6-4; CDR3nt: TGTGCCAGCAGTGAGGGGGGGGGCACAGATACGCAGTATTTT; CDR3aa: CASSEGGGTDTQYF
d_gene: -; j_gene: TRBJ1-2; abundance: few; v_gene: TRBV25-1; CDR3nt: TGTGCCAGCGACGGGGGATATGGCTACACCTTC; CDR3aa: CASDGGYGYTF
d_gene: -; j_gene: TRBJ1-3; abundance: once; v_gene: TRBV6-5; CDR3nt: TGTGCCAGCAGCGGAGGGAACTCTGGAAACACCATATATTTT; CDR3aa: CASSGGNSGNTIYF
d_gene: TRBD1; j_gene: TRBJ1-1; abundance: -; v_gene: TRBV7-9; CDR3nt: TGTGCCAGCAGCTTCCCGTCCGGGACAGGGTTAGGAACTAGGCCTGAAGCTTTCTTT; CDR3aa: CASSFPSGTGLGTRPEAFF
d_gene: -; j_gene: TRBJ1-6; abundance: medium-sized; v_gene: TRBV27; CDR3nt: TGTGCCAGCAGTTCCTTGACAGTCTCAATTTCTCGGTCACCCCTCCACTTT; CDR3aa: CASSSLTVSISRSPLHF
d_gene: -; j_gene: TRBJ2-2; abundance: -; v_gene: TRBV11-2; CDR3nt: TGTGCCAGCAGCTTAGGACTGAACACCGGGGAGCTGTTTTTT; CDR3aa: CASSLGLNTGELFF
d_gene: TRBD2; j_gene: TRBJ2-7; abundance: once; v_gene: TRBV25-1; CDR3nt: TGTGCCAGCACAGGGACTAGCGGGAGCAACGAGCAGTACTTC; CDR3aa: CASTGTSGSNEQYF
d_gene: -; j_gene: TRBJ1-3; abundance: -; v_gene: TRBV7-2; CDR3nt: TGTGCCAGCAGCCCCCGACAGGTCGAAAGCTCTGGAAACACCATATATTTT; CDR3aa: CASSPRQVESSGNTIYF
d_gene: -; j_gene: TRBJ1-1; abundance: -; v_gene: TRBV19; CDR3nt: TGTGCCAGCAGTTGGGGAAGGGGGAACACTGAAGCTTTCTTT; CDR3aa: CASSWGRGNTEAFF
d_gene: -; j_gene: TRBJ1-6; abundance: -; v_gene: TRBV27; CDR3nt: TGTGCCAGCAGAACAGGGTTATATTCACCCCTCCACTTT; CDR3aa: CASRTGLYSPLHF
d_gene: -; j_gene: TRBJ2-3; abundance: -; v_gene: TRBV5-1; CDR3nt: TGCGCCAGCAGCTTGGTGTGGGGGCATGTCCCGGACCCTCATGGGGGTACGCAGTATTTT; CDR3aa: CASSLVWGHVPDPHGGTQYF
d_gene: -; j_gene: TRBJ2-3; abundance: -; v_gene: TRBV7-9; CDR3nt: TGTGCCAGCAGCTTAGTAGAGATCCCAAGCACAGATACGCAGTATTTT; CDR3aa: CASSLVEIPSTDTQYF
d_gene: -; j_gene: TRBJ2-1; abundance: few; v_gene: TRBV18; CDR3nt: TGTGCCAGCTCACCACTCGGCGCGGATGAGCAGTTCTTC; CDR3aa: CASSPLGADEQFF
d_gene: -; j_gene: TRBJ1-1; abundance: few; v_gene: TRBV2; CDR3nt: TGTGCCAGCAGTGATGACGCAGAAGGGAACACTGAAGCTTTCTTT; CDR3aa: CASSDDAEGNTEAFF
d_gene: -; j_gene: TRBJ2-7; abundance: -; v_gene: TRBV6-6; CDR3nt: TGTGCCAGCGGTCGACTGGCTGCCTACGAGCAGTACTTC; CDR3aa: CASGRLAAYEQYF
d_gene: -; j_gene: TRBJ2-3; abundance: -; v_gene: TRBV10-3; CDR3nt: TGTGCCATCAGTGACAGGGATGGGACAGATACGCAGTATTTT; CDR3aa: CAISDRDGTDTQYF
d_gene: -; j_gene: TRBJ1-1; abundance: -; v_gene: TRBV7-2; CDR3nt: TGTGCCAGCAGCTTGCGTGGGGGGCTGACTGAAGCTTTCTTT; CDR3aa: CASSLRGGLTEAFF
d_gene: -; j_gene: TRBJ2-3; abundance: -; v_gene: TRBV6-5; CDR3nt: TGTGCCAGCAGTTCTGGGGGGCTTCACCAGGATACGCAGTATTTT; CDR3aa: CASSSGGLHQDTQYF
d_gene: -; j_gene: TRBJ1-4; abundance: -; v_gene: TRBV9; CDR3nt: TGTGCCAGCAGCGACGGAACGGGACGGCATGAAAAACTGTTTTTT; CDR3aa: CASSDGTGRHEKLFF
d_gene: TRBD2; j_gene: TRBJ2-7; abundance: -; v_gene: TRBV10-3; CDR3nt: TGTGCCATCAGGTCAGGCACGCGCGGGGGAGAGGACTACGAGCAGTACTTC; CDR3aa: CAIRSGTRGGEDYEQYF
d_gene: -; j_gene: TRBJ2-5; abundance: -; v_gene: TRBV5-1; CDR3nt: TGCGCCAGCAGCGAGTACCAAGAGACCCAGTACTTC; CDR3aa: CASSEYQETQYF
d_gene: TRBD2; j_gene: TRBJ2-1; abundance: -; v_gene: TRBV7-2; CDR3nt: TGTGCCAGCAGTTTCCGAGGACTAGCGGGGGGTTACAATGAGCAGTTCTTC; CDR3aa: CASSFRGLAGGYNEQFF
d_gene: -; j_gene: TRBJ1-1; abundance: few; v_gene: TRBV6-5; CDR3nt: TGTGCCAGCAGTTCCGAGGGGCGAGGAACTGAAGCTTTCTTT; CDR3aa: CASSSEGRGTEAFF
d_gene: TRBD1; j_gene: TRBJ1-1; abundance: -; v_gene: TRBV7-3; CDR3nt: TGTGCCAGCAGCTTAACAGGGGGCTTGAACACTGAAGCTTTCTTT; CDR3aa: CASSLTGGLNTEAFF
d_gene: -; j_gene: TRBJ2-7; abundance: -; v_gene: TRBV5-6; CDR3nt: TGTGCCAGCAGCGCCGTCCAGGCCACCTACGAGCAGTACTTC; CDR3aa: CASSAVQATYEQYF
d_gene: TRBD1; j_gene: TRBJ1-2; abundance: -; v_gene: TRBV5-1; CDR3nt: TGCGCCAGCAGCCTTCGGACAGGGGGCGCCTATGGCTACACCTTC; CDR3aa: CASSLRTGGAYGYTF
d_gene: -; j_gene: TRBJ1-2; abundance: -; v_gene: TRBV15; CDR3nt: TGTGCCACCAGCAGAGATTACGGATATGGCACCTTC; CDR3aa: CATSRDYGYGTF
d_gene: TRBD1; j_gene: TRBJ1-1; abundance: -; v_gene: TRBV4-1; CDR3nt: TGCGCCAGCAGCCAATTACAGGGGGCTGGCACTGAAGCTTTCTTT; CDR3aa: CASSQLQGAGTEAFF